The 27 T cell receptor beta chains below all came from one sample that was sequenced in a study of control samples from healthy donors and cancer patients (dated by TCRdb to the early 2020s). Receptor amplification or capture employed the immunoSEQ multiplex PCR assay. TCRdb took over this immuneACCESS table, retaining in-frame rearrangements with V and J assigned. Such tables are incomplete; in checked studies, under half of the missing clones stem from an unresolved V gene, and the remainder is unexplained. The sample yields tens of thousands of clones; 82% were counted once. About 25% of the sample comes from the top ten. The source material was PBMCs. These receptors came from a man between 60 and 75 years old with colorectal cancer.

The chain uses TRBV6-1 and TRBJ2-1, with D unclear. Germline CDR1 is MNHNS and CDR2 is SASEGT. The CDR3 loop spans 14 amino acids. The V end was cut by 0 bases, the J end by 10 bases, with 13 bases between. The CDR3 here is CASSEALPAGEQFF. The CDR3 DNA is TGTGCCAGCAGTGAAGCGCTTCCGGCAGGCGAGCAGTTCTTC.

J is TRBJ2-1 and V is TRBV2; D not resolved. Germline V CDR1 and CDR2: SNHLY, FYNNEI. This CDR3 comprises 13 residues. Deletions cut 3 bases from V and 4 bases from J, with 7 bases between. The CDR3 DNA follows: TGTGCCAGCAGTGACGGCAGTTACAATGAGCAGTTCTTC. Amino acid sequence: CASSDGSYNEQFF.

This clone turned up a few times. This chain links TRBV5-1 with TRBJ1-4; 7 bases are a match to TRBD1. CDR1 is SGHRS and CDR2 is YFSETQ in the germline V gene. J lost 3 bases, V lost 3 bases, and 11 bases had no gene match. CDR3 length: 17 residues. CDR3 sequence (DNA): TGCGCCAGCAGCTACCACCTAAGACAGGGCGCTAATGAAAAACTGTTTTTT. This encodes CASSYHLRQGANEKLFF. The full variable domain, completed using reference TRBV5-1 and TRBJ1-4, is KAGVTQTPRYLIKTRGQQVTLSCSPISGHRSVSWYQQTPGQGLQFLFEYFSETQRNKGNFPGRFSGRQFSNSRSEMNVSTLELGDSALYLCASSYHLRQGANEKLFFGSGTQLSVL.

The chain recombines TRBV19 with TRBJ1-1, with no clear D. This CDR3 contains 15 residues. From germline, CDR1 is LNHDA and CDR2 SQIVND (reference sequence). The V end was cut by 2 bases, the J end by 4 bases, with 14 bases between. CDR3 loop: CASSIPRFVTTEAFF. CDR3 bases: TGTGCCAGTAGTATACCCCGGTTTGTAACCACTGAAGCTTTCTTT.

The genes are TRBV11-2 and TRBJ2-4; 12 nucleotides match TRBD1. The CDR3 covers 17 residues. J was trimmed by 7 bases and V by 4 bases; bases with no gene match: 11. CDR1 is SGHAT, CDR2 FQNNGV, per germline. The CDR3, as DNA: TGTGCCAGCAGCTCGTATGGGACAGGGGGCGAAGGGAACATTCAGTACTTC. This encodes CASSSYGTGGEGNIQYF.

This chain connects TRBV6-6 to TRBJ2-3; 8 nucleotides line up with TRBD1. Germline CDR1 MNHNY, CDR2 SVGAGI (reference sequence). V dropped 6 bases and J dropped 8; count of bases not matched to a gene: 13. The CDR3 contains 15 residues. The CDR3 loop is CASRTGDVYGPTQYF. In DNA, the CDR3 is TGTGCCAGCAGGACAGGGGATGTATATGGGCCTACGCAGTATTTT.

Only a few counts were recorded for this clone. V is TRBV6-5 and J is TRBJ2-3; TRBD2 agrees at 7 bases. Trimming at V came to 2 bases and at J to 2 bases, leaving 1 base not matched to a gene. This CDR3 is 14 amino acids long. Germline V CDR1 and CDR2: MNHEY, SVGAGI. In DNA form, the CDR3 reads TGTGCCAGCAGTTACAGCGGGGTCACAGATACGCAGTATTTT. Protein: CASSYSGVTDTQYF.

Details on this clone: The sample holds other DNA sequences that translate to the same CDR3. The J gene is TRBJ2-7, the V gene TRBV2; TRBD1 might be the D (6 bases). The V gene's germline CDR1 is SNHLY and CDR2 FYNNEI. The V and J ends lost 5 bases and 7 bases respectively, with 24 bases between them. The CDR3 is made up of 16 amino acids. CDR3 DNA sequence: TGTGCCAGCAGTCTAACACCAATCAGACAGGCTGGGGAGCAGTACGTC. It translates to CASSLTPIRQAGEQYV.

The chain uses TRBV5-1 and TRBJ2-5; 10 bases are shared with TRBD1. Germline V gives CDR1 SGHRS, CDR2 YFSETQ. The trim removed 4 bases at V and 5 bases at J, leaving 5 bases unmatched. The CDR3 loop spans 14 amino acids. The CDR3 DNA reads TGCGCCAGCAGCCTGACAGGGGGCGAGGAGACCCAGTACTTC. Translation gives CASSLTGGEETQYF.

The chain employs TRBV5-6 and TRBJ2-5; D not certain. Germline V gives CDR1 SGHDT, CDR2 YYEEEE. V was trimmed by 0 bases and J by 2 bases, leaving 5 bases between them. The CDR3 is made up of 13 amino acids. CDR3 amino acids: CASSLDRQETQYF. As DNA, the CDR3 is TGTGCCAGCAGCTTGGATAGGCAAGAGACCCAGTACTTC. Full variable domain (outside the CDR3, taken from reference TRBV5-6 and TRBJ2-5): DAGVTQSPTHLIKTRGQQVTLRCSPKSGHDTVSWYQQALGQGPQFIFQYYEEEERQRGNFPDRFSGHQFPNYSSELNVNALLLGDSALYLCASSLDRQETQYFGPGTRLLVL.

The V call is TRBV19, the J call TRBJ2-1, with 10 bases matching TRBD1. The germline CDR1 and CDR2 sequences are LNHDA and SQIVND (reference sequence). Unmatched junction bases numbered 9, after V lost 9 bases and J lost 7 bases. The CDR3 is 14 residues long. CDR3 bases: TGTGCCAGCCGAGAGGACAGGGGGGAAAATGAGCAGTTCTTC. This codes for CASREDRGENEQFF.

The chain links TRBV5-1 to TRBJ2-5; 10 bases are a match to TRBD1. Germline V gene sequence: CDR1 SGHRS, CDR2 YFSETQ. J gave up 5 bases and V 2 bases, and 6 bases lay outside the gene matches. This CDR3 contains 15 residues. CDR3 DNA sequence: TGCGCCAGCAGCTTCGAGACAGGGGGCTTGGAGACCCAGTACTTC. Protein: CASSFETGGLETQYF.

This chain joins TRBV11-2 and TRBJ2-5; a weak D match, TRBD2 (5 bases). The V and J ends lost 3 bases and 1 base respectively, with 9 bases between them. The CDR3 consists of 14 residues. The germline V gene has CDR1 SGHAT and CDR2 FQNNGV. CDR3 DNA sequence: TGTGCCAGCAGCTTTCGAGGGAGCCAAGAGACCCAGTACTTC. This encodes CASSFRGSQETQYF.

This chain joins TRBV2 and TRBJ2-3; 12 bases are a match to TRBD2. With 5 bases clipped from V and 6 bases from J, the junction kept 6 bases outside the gene matches. This CDR3 is built from 15 residues. From germline, CDR1 is SNHLY and CDR2 FYNNEI. For the CDR3, the DNA is TGTGCCAGCAGTTCACTAGCGGGGGGTGGTGATACGCAGTATTTT. This gives the protein CASSSLAGGGDTQYF.

The chain uses TRBV4-3 and TRBJ2-5; no reliable D call. CDR3 size: 14 residues. From germline, CDR1 is LGHNA and CDR2 YSLEER. V was cut by 1 base and J by 4 bases, with 10 bases left in between. For the CDR3, the DNA is TGCGCCAGCAGCCAAGTATTGGGTTCAGAGACCCAGTACTTC. Translating gives CASSQVLGSETQYF.

V and J are TRBV19 and TRBJ2-6; weak D call: TRBD1 (5 bases). The CDR3 contains 15 residues. Between the trimmed V and J ends, which lost 10 bases and 2 bases, there was a span of 15 bases. CDR1 and CDR2 from the germline V gene are LNHDA and SQIVND (reference sequence). The CDR3 bases are TGTGCCACCCAGGGAAGGTACACTGGGGCCAACGTCCTGACTTTC. Its protein product is CATQGRYTGANVLTF.

The chain couples TRBV6-6 to TRBJ2-7; D is undetermined. Germline loops: CDR1 MNHNY, CDR2 SVGAGI (reference sequence). There are 15 residues in the CDR3. With 2 bases removed from V and 4 bases from J, the gap between germline ends came to 15 bases. CDR3 amino acids: CASSYKSLLGYEQYV. In DNA, the CDR3 is TGTGCCAGCAGTTACAAGTCTCTTCTAGGATACGAGCAGTACGTC.

This chain uses TRBV2 with TRBJ2-1; D uncertain. CDR3 length: 15 amino acids. The V gene's germline CDR1 is SNHLY and CDR2 FYNNEI. Trimming left V 7 bases short and J 0 bases short, with 13 bases between. CDR3 in amino acids: CASTASDSSYNEQFF. The CDR3 DNA reads as TGTGCCAGCACCGCCTCGGATAGCTCCTACAATGAGCAGTTCTTC.

V usage is TRBV4-1 and J usage is TRBJ1-1; weak D call: TRBD1 (6 bases). CDR3 size: 14 residues. Germline assignment: CDR1 MGHRA and CDR2 YSYEKL. The CDR3 sequence: CPRSREGGEAEAFF. The CDR3 DNA follows: TGCCCCCGCAGCCGGGAGGGGGGTGAAGCTGAAGCTTTCTTT.

The rearrangement joins TRBV30 to TRBJ2-2; 9 bases align to TRBD1. CDR3 length: 17 residues. Germline CDR1 is GTSNPN and CDR2 is SVGIG (reference sequence). Losses at the gene ends were 1 base for V and 7 bases for J; bases not matched to a gene: 13. CDR3 bases: TGTGCCTGGAGTGGACCCGGGACAGGGCTTTTTCGCGGGGAGCTGTTTTTT. Amino acid sequence: CAWSGPGTGLFRGELFF.

This clone was recorded only once. The chain is built from TRBV10-3 and TRBJ1-3; no clear D. V lost 6 bases and J 2 bases, leaving 14 bases between the germline ends. CDR3 length: 15 amino acids. Germline-derived CDR1 and CDR2 are ENHRY and SYGVKD. The CDR3 DNA is TGTGCCATCAGCTCCGACGGGGTGGCTGGAAACACCATATATTTT. This gives the protein CAISSDGVAGNTIYF.

V is TRBV7-9 and J is TRBJ1-2, with TRBD1 matching 9 bases. Per germline, CDR1 SEHNR and CDR2 FQNEAQ (reference sequence). J gave up 6 bases and V 4 bases, and 3 bases lay outside the gene matches. The CDR3 totals 13 residues. In DNA, the CDR3 is TGTGCCAGCAGCTCGGGACAGGGCCATGGCTACACCTTC. This encodes CASSSGQGHGYTF.

Details on this clone: The sample carries other DNA sequences with the same CDR3. The chain uses TRBV5-6 and TRBJ1-2, with TRBD1 as a possible D gene (6 bases). Germline CDR1 reads SGHDT; CDR2 reads YYEEEE. There are 14 residues in the CDR3. The V gene lost 2 bases and the J gene lost 8 bases, with 16 bases spanning the gap. The chain's CDR3 is CASSFRDRGGGYTF. In DNA form, the CDR3 reads TGTGCCAGCAGCTTTAGAGATCGAGGGGGGGGCTACACCTTC.

This clone was detected only once. This chain connects TRBV19 to TRBJ2-7; D might be TRBD1 (5 bases). The CDR3 covers 14 residues. Between the trimmed V and J ends, which lost 5 bases and 0 bases, there was a span of 11 bases. CDR1 is LNHDA, CDR2 SQIVND, per germline (reference sequence). As DNA, the CDR3 is TGTGCCAGTAGTTCAGACAGTTTCTCCTACGAGCAGTACTTC. This gives the protein CASSSDSFSYEQYF. Using reference TRBV19 and TRBJ2-7 for the parts outside the CDR3, the full variable domain is DGGITQSPKYLFRKEGQNVTLSCEQNLNHDAMYWYRQDPGQGLRLIYYSQIVNDFQKGDIAEGYSVSREKKESFPLTVTSAQKNPTAFYLCASSSDSFSYEQYFGPGTRLTVT.

The chain employs TRBV2 and TRBJ1-6, with D possibly matching TRBD1 (5 bases). Trimming stripped 6 bases from V and 8 bases from J, with 11 bases between. CDR3 length equals 13 residues. Germline CDR1 is SNHLY and CDR2 is FYNNEI. The CDR3 bases are TGTGCCAGCAGGGGGGAGCGGGATTCACCCCTCCACTTT. Its protein is CASRGERDSPLHF.

The J gene is TRBJ2-2, the V gene TRBV10-3; 9 nucleotides line up with TRBD2. CDR3 length: 16 amino acids. Germline V CDR1 and CDR2: ENHRY, SYGVKD. With V trimmed by 10 bases and J by 1 base, 10 bases remained unmatched. CDR3 nucleotides: TGTGCCACCTACCTCGGTAGCGGGGGGAACACCGGGGAGCTGTTTTTT. It codes for CATYLGSGGNTGELFF.

The V call is TRBV24-1, the J call TRBJ2-5; 11 positions agree with TRBD1. Losses at the gene ends were 9 bases for V and 5 bases for J; bases not matched to a gene: 4. In germline, CDR1 is KGHDR, CDR2 SFDVKD. This CDR3 spans 13 amino acids. The CDR3 DNA follows: TGTGCCACCGGACAGGGGGCATTGGAGACCCAGTACTTC. This codes for CATGQGALETQYF.